This is a list of T cell receptor beta chains from one sample in a study of response to subunit inactivated influenza vaccine. TCRdb itself ran the RT-PCR reads through MiXCR, one entry per CDR3 protein. The sample yields 500,000 to 550,000 distinct CDR3 sequences, less than 8% seen once. The sample in question was PBMCs from blood, obtained less than 30 months after vaccination. The receptor set was obtained from a man aged 45 to 75 who received an inactivated influenza vaccine. Both conserved end residues are part of each CDR3. Fields, in order: clone size, V gene, J gene, CDR3 protein. For some rows the clone size is stated as once, few or many, or as a class when expanded; others skip it.

clone_size: -
v_call: TRBV18
j_call: TRBJ2-7
cdr3_aa: CASSPGGRNEQYF

clone_size: -
v_call: TRBV25-1
j_call: TRBJ1-2
cdr3_aa: CASSGLLGSSTRGYTF

clone_size: few
v_call: TRBV30
j_call: TRBJ1-5
cdr3_aa: CAWSTGRGGNQPQHF

clone_size: -
v_call: TRBV5-5
j_call: TRBJ2-5
cdr3_aa: CASSLAVKGLKTQYF

clone_size: many
v_call: TRBV7-9
j_call: TRBJ1-1
cdr3_aa: CASSLAKTGGHTEAFF

clone_size: -
v_call: TRBV3-1
j_call: TRBJ2-2
cdr3_aa: CASSQLGPGPGELFF

clone_size: many
v_call: TRBV7-8
j_call: TRBJ2-1
cdr3_aa: CASSFSGRTYNEQFF

clone_size: few
v_call: TRBV12-3/TRBV12-4
j_call: TRBJ2-5
cdr3_aa: CASSSSTGGETQYF

clone_size: few
v_call: TRBV7-2
j_call: TRBJ1-5
cdr3_aa: CASSSMGTAYSNQPQHF

clone_size: many
v_call: TRBV18
j_call: TRBJ2-1
cdr3_aa: CASANPGYYEQFF

clone_size: -
v_call: TRBV11-2
j_call: TRBJ2-7
cdr3_aa: CASSGGTSGPYEQYF

clone_size: many
v_call: TRBV10-3
j_call: TRBJ1-1
cdr3_aa: CAISGTESKAFF

clone_size: many
v_call: TRBV30
j_call: TRBJ2-2
cdr3_aa: CASLPPGGGFGELFF

clone_size: few
v_call: TRBV5-1
j_call: TRBJ1-2
cdr3_aa: CASSMTGNYGYTF

clone_size: -
v_call: TRBV6-1
j_call: TRBJ2-2
cdr3_aa: CARGGGQRNTGELFF

clone_size: many
v_call: TRBV12-3/TRBV12-4
j_call: TRBJ2-7
cdr3_aa: CASGADGKYEQYF

clone_size: -
v_call: TRBV9
j_call: TRBJ2-1
cdr3_aa: CASSAGTGGDNEQFF

clone_size: once
v_call: TRBV19
j_call: TRBJ1-5
cdr3_aa: CASSAGTGVPNQPQHF

clone_size: few
v_call: TRBV2
j_call: TRBJ2-1
cdr3_aa: CASSDKRSSYNEQFF

clone_size: few
v_call: TRBV4-2
j_call: TRBJ2-1
cdr3_aa: CASSQDNTGYNEQFF

clone_size: -
v_call: TRBV7-9
j_call: TRBJ2-5
cdr3_aa: CASSTLDRQETQYF

clone_size: few
v_call: TRBV12-3/TRBV12-4
j_call: TRBJ1-5
cdr3_aa: CASSPRTGVGQPQHF

clone_size: many
v_call: TRBV20-1
j_call: TRBJ2-7
cdr3_aa: CSARGPSLREQYF

clone_size: many
v_call: TRBV4-2
j_call: TRBJ2-3
cdr3_aa: CASSHGTGETDTQYF

clone_size: few
v_call: TRBV6-5
j_call: TRBJ1-5
cdr3_aa: CASGRAQPQHF

clone_size: few
v_call: TRBV14
j_call: TRBJ1-6
cdr3_aa: CASSDRTGFNSPLHF

clone_size: many
v_call: TRBV4-1
j_call: TRBJ1-6
cdr3_aa: CASSQDKTGLRSSYNSPLHF

clone_size: many
v_call: TRBV7-9
j_call: TRBJ1-4
cdr3_aa: CASSSPWDRPWEKLFF